One and the same sample provided the 2 T cell receptor beta chains below, sequenced in a study of T-cell memory formation after mild COVID-19. MiXCR, run by TCRdb on the 5' RACE reads, gives a single entry per CDR3 protein. This table has a few hundred thousand distinct CDR3 sequences, approximately 15% appearing once. The source material was PBMCs or a T cell subset sorted from them (not recorded which). The receptors were gathered from a man aged 18 to 29 who had mild COVID-19 (a few samples of this study predate the infection). Cell type and time point are not known.

Only a few counts were recorded for this clonotype. The chain combines TRBV4-3 with TRBJ2-7, with TRBD2 identical over 12 bases. The germline CDR1 and CDR2 sequences are LGHNA and YSLEER. V dropped 4 bases and J dropped 5; count of bases not matched to a gene: 12. This CDR3 is built from 17 residues. As DNA, the CDR3 is TGCGCCAGCAGCCTAGGAATAGGACTAGCGGGGCGTGACGAGCAGTACTTC. This encodes CASSLGIGLAGRDEQYF.

This sequence joins TRBV11-2 and TRBJ2-7; weak D call: TRBD1 (7 bases). The V gene's germline CDR1 is SGHAT and CDR2 FQNNGV. There are 15 residues in the CDR3. Trimming pared 6 bases from V and 4 bases from J, leaving 19 bases between. CDR3 sequence: CASSHVAQGRYEQYF. As DNA, the CDR3 is TGTGCCAGCAGTCACGTCGCACAGGGGAGGTACGAGCAGTACTTC.